This T cell receptor beta chain was captured in a study of T-cell memory formation after mild COVID-19. V shed 4 bases and J 2 bases; nucleotides not matched to a gene: 3. The CDR3 loop spans 16 amino acids. Germline CDR1 MNHEY, CDR2 SVGEGT. TCRdb processed the 5' RACE reads anew with MiXCR; each CDR3 protein has one entry. The sample holds a few hundred thousand distinct CDR3 sequences; about 16% are singletons and the top ten take 22%. This clonotype has ten or more counts. This rearrangement joins TRBV6-2 or TRBV6-3 to TRBJ2-1; TRBD2 agrees at 12 bases. Sequencing was performed on PBMCs or a T cell subset sorted from them (not recorded which). The TCR was taken from a man younger than 30 who had mild COVID-19 (a few samples of this study predate the infection). Cell type and time point are not known. CDR3 in amino acids: CASSSRLAGAYNEQFF. The CDR3 coding sequence is TGTGCCAGCAGTTCTAGACTAGCGGGGGCCTACAATGAGCAGTTCTTC.